This T cell receptor beta chain stems from a study of shared clonotypes between healthy human individuals. Study in general: Three plates each covered CD4 naive and memory; CD8 naive two, CD8 memory one.

Deep was the level used in running the assay. Clones were sequenced by immunoSEQ multiplex PCR, and TCRdb holds only the in-frame ones, with some missing. This table has about 1 million clones, about 75% appearing once. This CDR3 spans 10 amino acids. V was pared by 9 bases and J by 7 bases, with 4 bases between. Germline-derived CDR1 and CDR2 are MNHNS and SASEGT. The chain links TRBV6-1 to TRBJ1-6; D is unclear. The sequence came from a man between 18 and 29 years old in good health. Material for sequencing was memory CD4+ T cells sorted from blood. Subset meaning: CD45RA-negative fraction. This chain's CDR3 is CASGNSPLHF. CDR3 nucleotide sequence: TGTGCCAGTGGGAATTCACCCCTCCACTTT.